This T cell receptor beta chain was documented in a study of CD4 T cell repertoires and nickel (TCRdb year 2020). To prepare the library, RT-PCR was applied. Sequencing relied on an Illumina MiSeq. TCRdb reprocessed the public reads (quality trimming at Q25 with fastp, clone calling with MiXCR) and kept in-frame beta chains. Each record represents a unique CDR3 protein, reported with the most common genes and DNA among its rows. The sample table lists more than 350 distinct CDR3 sequences, roughly 50% of them with a count of one. Together, the top ten hold about 11% of the sample. At the junction V is shortened by 0 bases and J by 1 base, with 19 bases in between. The germline V gene specifies SGHRS as CDR1 and YFSETQ as CDR2. There are 18 amino acids in the CDR3, from cysteine to phenylalanine inclusive. Solely the CDR3 DNA is kept, with 54 bases framed from the first base. A note on this clonotype: No cognate antigen has been identified for it. Base quality data are lacking; no much larger clone is found one base away.

The specimen sequenced was CD4+ T cells from blood, not recorded whether cultured. The V gene is TRBV5-1 and the J gene is TRBJ2-5, and TRBD2 may be the D gene, going by 6 matching bases. This clonotype was sampled from a human donor in a nickel allergy study, with or without nickel allergy (not recorded which). It is not recorded whether this sample comes from one donor or several. The DNA sequence is given as TGCGCCAGCAGCTTGGCCGGGGTAGGCGGGGACTTCCAAGAGACCCAGTACTTC. It translates to CASSLAGVGGDFQETQYF.